These 10 T cell receptor beta chains share one sample of origin, sequenced in a study of cytomegalovirus exposure and HLA in healthy donors. Amplification used 60 Vbeta primers and 13 Jbeta primers. Method: immunoSEQ multiplex PCR; TCRdb's copy keeps in-frame clones and lacks some. The sample holds around 200,000 clones, around three quarters seen once. Sequences were obtained from PBMCs. These receptor sequences come from a man in his forties in good health and CMV-seronegative.

Worth noting for this clone: One end of the junction is discordant with germline, which a read error may explain. Other DNA sequences in this specimen translate into the identical CDR3. The rearrangement uses TRBV4-2 and TRBJ1-4, with 8 bases aligning to TRBD1. Germline CDR1 and CDR2: LGHNA and YNFKEQ. The length of the CDR3 is 14 residues. CDR3 sequence: CASSLGQGREKLFF. The CDR3 coding sequence is TGTGCCAGCAGTCTTGGACAGGGCCGGGAAAAGCTGTTTTTT.

The chain employs TRBV7-9 and TRBJ1-2, with 9 nucleotides matching TRBD1. The CDR3 loop spans 14 amino acids. Germline CDR1 reads SEHNR; CDR2 reads FQNEAQ (reference sequence). V lost 3 bases and J lost 5; bases outside the gene matches: 4. CDR3 sequence: CASSFSGTGYGYTF. The CDR3 DNA sequence: TGTGCCAGCAGCTTTAGCGGGACAGGGTATGGCTACACCTTC.

Of note for this clone: Other DNA sequences in the sample encode the same CDR3. In nucleotides, the CDR3 is TGTGCCAGCAGCCTACGAGGAGGGGCTGATACGCAGTATTTT. It codes for CASSLRGGADTQYF. The chain joins TRBV5-4 to TRBJ2-3, with D perhaps TRBD2 (6 bases). Germline V lookup: CDR1 SGHNT, CDR2 YYREEE (reference sequence). Trimming removed 4 bases from V and 6 bases from J, with 15 bases in between. The CDR3 is 14 residues long.

The gene calls are TRBV4-1 and TRBJ2-7; 9 nucleotides align to TRBD1. Germline V gives CDR1 MGHRA, CDR2 YSYEKL. After removal of 1 base from V and 3 bases from J, the junction contained 4 bases not matched to a gene. This CDR3 has 15 amino acids. CDR3 amino acids: CASSQVEGQGYEQYF. The CDR3 DNA reads TGCGCCAGCAGCCAAGTTGAGGGACAGGGCTACGAGCAGTACTTC.

This chain connects TRBV2 to TRBJ2-3, with D possibly matching TRBD1 (6 bases). Germline V gene data show CDR1 as SNHLY and CDR2 as FYNNEI. The CDR3 extends over 14 amino acids. V lost 6 bases and J lost 2, with 12 bases in between. The CDR3 nucleotides are TGTGCCAGCAGGCAGGACAGAAACACAGATACGCAGTATTTT. It encodes CASRQDRNTDTQYF.

V gene TRBV5-8 combines with J gene TRBJ2-7, with TRBD1 matching over 7 bases. The CDR3 runs to 16 residues. V dropped 3 bases and J dropped 3; count of bases not matched to a gene: 12. Per germline, CDR1 SGHTS and CDR2 YDEGEE. CDR3 sequence: CASSSRLGTENYEQYF. DNA for the CDR3: TGTGCCAGCAGCTCACGTCTGGGGACAGAGAACTACGAGCAGTACTTC.

The V and J genes are TRBV28 and TRBJ1-4; 8 positions match TRBD1. Germline V gene sequence: CDR1 MDHEN, CDR2 SYDVKM. The CDR3 runs to 14 residues. The junction had 3 bases not matched to a gene; V was cut back by 5 bases and J by 4 bases. As DNA, the CDR3 is TGTGCCAGCAGTGGCAGGGGGCTTAATGAAAAACTGTTTTTT. Protein sequence: CASSGRGLNEKLFF.

The chain joins TRBV7-2 to TRBJ2-1; D is ambiguous. The CDR3 consists of 11 residues. With 6 bases removed from V and 4 bases from J, the gap between germline ends came to 4 bases. CDR1 SGHTA and CDR2 FQGNSA come from the germline V gene. The CDR3 DNA is TGTGCCAGCAGGGAGTACAATGAGCAGTTCTTC. Translation gives CASREYNEQFF.

As for this clone: Within the sample, other DNA sequences also encode this same CDR3. The chain links TRBV5-1 to TRBJ2-1, with 13 bases aligning to TRBD2. Trimming took 0 bases from V and 7 from J; bases not matched to a gene: 4. The CDR3 is made up of 16 amino acids. In germline, CDR1 is SGHRS, CDR2 YFSETQ. The CDR3 sequence is CASSLGTSGGGNEQFF. Here the CDR3 DNA reads TGCGCCAGCAGCTTGGGCACTAGCGGGGGGGGGAATGAGCAGTTCTTC.

The J gene is TRBJ2-7, the V gene TRBV2; D is undetermined. Trimming pared 3 bases from V and 10 bases from J, leaving 13 bases between. Germline-derived CDR1 and CDR2 are SNHLY and FYNNEI. The CDR3 is made up of 12 amino acids. In nucleotides, the CDR3 is TGTGCCAGCAGTGACGAGCTAAAGAACCAGTACTTC. It yields the protein CASSDELKNQYF.